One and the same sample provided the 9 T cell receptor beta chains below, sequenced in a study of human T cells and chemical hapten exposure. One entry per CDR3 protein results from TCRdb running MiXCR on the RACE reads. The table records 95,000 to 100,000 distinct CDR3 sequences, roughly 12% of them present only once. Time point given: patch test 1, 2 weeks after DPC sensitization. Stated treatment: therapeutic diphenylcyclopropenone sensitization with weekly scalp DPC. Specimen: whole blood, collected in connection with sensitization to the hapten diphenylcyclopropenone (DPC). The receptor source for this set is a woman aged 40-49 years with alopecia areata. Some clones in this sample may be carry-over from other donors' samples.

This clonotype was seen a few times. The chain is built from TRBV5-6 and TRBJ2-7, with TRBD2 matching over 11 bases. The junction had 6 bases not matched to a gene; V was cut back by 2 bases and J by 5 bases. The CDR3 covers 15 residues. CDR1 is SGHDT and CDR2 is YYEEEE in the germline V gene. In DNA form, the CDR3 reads TGTGCCAGCAGCTTTTCTAGCGGGAGGCGCCACGAGCAGTACTTC. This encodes CASSFSSGRRHEQYF.

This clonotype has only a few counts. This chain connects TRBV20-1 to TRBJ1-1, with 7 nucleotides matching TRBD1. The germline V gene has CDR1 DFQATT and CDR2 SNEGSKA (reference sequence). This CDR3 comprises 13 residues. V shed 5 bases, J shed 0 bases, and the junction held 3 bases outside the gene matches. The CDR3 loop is CSAPDRLNTEAFF. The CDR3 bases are TGCAGTGCTCCGGACAGGCTGAACACTGAAGCTTTCTTT.

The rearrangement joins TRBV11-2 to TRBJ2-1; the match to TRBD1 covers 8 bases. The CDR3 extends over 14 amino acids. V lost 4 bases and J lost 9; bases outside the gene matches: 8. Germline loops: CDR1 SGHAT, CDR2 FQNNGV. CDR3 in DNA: TGTGCCAGCAGCTCACAGGGGGATGGGGTTGAGCAGTTCTTC. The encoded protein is CASSSQGDGVEQFF.

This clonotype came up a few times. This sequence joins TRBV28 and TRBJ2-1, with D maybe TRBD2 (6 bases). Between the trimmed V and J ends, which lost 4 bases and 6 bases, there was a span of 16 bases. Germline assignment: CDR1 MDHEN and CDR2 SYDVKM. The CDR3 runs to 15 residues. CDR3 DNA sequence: TGTGCCAGCAGTTCCCGCCGCGGGGACCCCAATGAGCAGTTCTTC. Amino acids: CASSSRRGDPNEQFF. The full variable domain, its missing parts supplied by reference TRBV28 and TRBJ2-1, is DVKVTQSSRYLVKRTGEKVFLECVQDMDHENMFWYRQDPGLGLRLIYFSYDVKMKEKGDIPEGYSVSREKKERFSLILESASTNQTSMYLCASSSRRGDPNEQFFGPGTRLTVL.

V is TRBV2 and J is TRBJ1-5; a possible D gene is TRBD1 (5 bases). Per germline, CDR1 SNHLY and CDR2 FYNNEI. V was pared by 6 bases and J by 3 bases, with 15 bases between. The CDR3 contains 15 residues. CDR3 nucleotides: TGTGCCAGCAGGCCCAGGGTGTGGGACAATCAGCCCCAGCATTTT. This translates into CASRPRVWDNQPQHF.

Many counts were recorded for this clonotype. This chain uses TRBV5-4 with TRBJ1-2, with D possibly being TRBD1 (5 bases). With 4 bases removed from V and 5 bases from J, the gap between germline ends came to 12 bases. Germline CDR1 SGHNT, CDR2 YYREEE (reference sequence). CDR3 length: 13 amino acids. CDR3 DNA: TGTGCCAGCAGCCAGGACAACTTTTATGGCTACACCTTC. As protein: CASSQDNFYGYTF. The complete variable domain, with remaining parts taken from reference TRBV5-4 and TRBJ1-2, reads ETGVTQSPTHLIKTRGQQVTLRCSSQSGHNTVSWYQQALGQGPQFIFQYYREEENGRGNFPPRFSGLQFPNYSSELNVNALELDDSALYLCASSQDNFYGYTFGSGTRLTVV.

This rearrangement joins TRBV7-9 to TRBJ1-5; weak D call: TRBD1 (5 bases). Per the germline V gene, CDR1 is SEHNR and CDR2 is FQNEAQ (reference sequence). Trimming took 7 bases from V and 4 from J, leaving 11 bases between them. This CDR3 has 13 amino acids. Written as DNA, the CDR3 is TGTGCCAGCACGAAGGAGGGGAATCAGCCCCAGCATTTT. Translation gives CASTKEGNQPQHF.

The CDR3 DNA reads as TGTGCCATCAGTGACGGGAGGGCCGGAGGAGATACGCAGTATTTT. Protein: CAISDGRAGGDTQYF. The V call is TRBV10-3, the J call TRBJ2-3, with 8 bases lining up with TRBD2. The CDR3 is 15 residues long. J gave up 5 bases and V 3 bases, and 7 bases lay outside the gene matches. Germline V lookup: CDR1 ENHRY, CDR2 SYGVKD.

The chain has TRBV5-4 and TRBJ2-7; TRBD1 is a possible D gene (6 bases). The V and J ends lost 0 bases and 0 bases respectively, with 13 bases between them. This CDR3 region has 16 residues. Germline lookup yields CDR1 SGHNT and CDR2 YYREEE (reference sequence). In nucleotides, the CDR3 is TGTGCCAGCAGCTTGGGCCCTAGGGGGAACTCCTACGAGCAGTACTTC. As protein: CASSLGPRGNSYEQYF. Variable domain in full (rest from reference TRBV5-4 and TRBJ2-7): ETGVTQSPTHLIKTRGQQVTLRCSSQSGHNTVSWYQQALGQGPQFIFQYYREEENGRGNFPPRFSGLQFPNYSSELNVNALELDDSALYLCASSLGPRGNSYEQYFGPGTRLTVT.